These 13 T cell receptor beta chains were sequenced from one sample in a study of cytotoxic CD8 clonotypes in ibrutinib-treated CLL (dated by TCRdb to the early 2020s). Library generation was performed with the immunoSEQ multiplex PCR assay. TCRdb holds this immuneACCESS table with in-frame rearrangements only. Some clones are missing; in checked studies, unresolved V genes explain under half, and the rest has no known cause. Counted in this sample were about 270,000 clones; roughly three quarters of them appeared once. The ten biggest clones cover about 5.3% of the sample. The intended sense of this specimen's time point label: progressive disease on ibrutinib. The input for sequencing was PBMCs, taken at disease progression, from a patient treated with ibrutinib. The receptors were gathered from a human donor with chronic lymphocytic leukemia.

The rearrangement links TRBV6-5 to TRBJ2-7; TRBD1 matches at 7 bases. The CDR3 sequence is 14 residues long. Germline V lookup: CDR1 MNHEY, CDR2 SVGAGI. The trim removed 6 bases at V and 5 bases at J, leaving 10 bases unmatched. The CDR3 loop is CASRRTLTGNEQYF. CDR3 nucleotides: TGTGCCAGCAGGAGGACCTTGACAGGGAACGAGCAGTACTTC.

This clone came up once. The CDR3: CASRDHPGQGYEQYF. CDR3 bases: TGTGCCAGCAGAGATCATCCGGGACAGGGTTACGAGCAGTACTTC. V is TRBV6-1 and J is TRBJ2-7, with TRBD1 identical over 9 bases. V trimming: 6 bases; J trimming: 4 bases; junction bases outside the gene matches: 10. This CDR3 region has 15 residues. Germline V gene data show CDR1 as MNHNS and CDR2 as SASEGT.

The gene calls are TRBV6-1 and TRBJ2-5, with D possibly being TRBD2 (6 bases). The CDR3 length is 18 residues. Germline V gene sequence: CDR1 MNHNS, CDR2 SASEGT. Trimming removed 2 bases from V and 2 bases from J, with 21 bases in between. This CDR3 reads CASSEREAGAALQETQYF. CDR3 DNA sequence: TGTGCCAGCAGTGAAAGGGAGGCCGGGGCAGCCTTACAAGAGACCCAGTACTTC.

The chain has TRBV6-1 and TRBJ1-6; 8 bases align to TRBD1. Trimming at V came to 6 bases and at J to 9 bases, leaving 4 bases not matched to a gene. CDR1 and CDR2 from the germline V gene are MNHNS and SASEGT. The CDR3 runs 13 residues. CDR3 in amino acids: CASRVDRASPLHF. The CDR3, as DNA: TGTGCCAGCAGAGTGGACAGGGCTTCACCCCTCCACTTT.

This clone was counted a few times. The chain joins TRBV7-3 to TRBJ2-5, with D unclear. CDR1 is SGHTA and CDR2 is FQGTGA in the germline V gene. The CDR3 extends over 13 amino acids. The V gene lost 2 bases and the J gene lost 0 bases, with 4 bases spanning the gap. The CDR3 DNA reads as TGTGCCAGCAGCTTATTTCACCAAGAGACCCAGTACTTC. Translating it yields CASSLFHQETQYF.

This clone was detected ten times or more. This chain connects TRBV28 to TRBJ2-7; D remains unclear. The germline V gene has CDR1 MDHEN and CDR2 SYDVKM. V lost 3 bases to trimming and J lost 0 bases, with 6 bases between them. This CDR3 region has 13 residues. The DNA for the CDR3 is TGTGCCAGCAGTTTTCTAGACTCCTACGAGCAGTACTTC. Translating it yields CASSFLDSYEQYF.

The V call is TRBV2, the J call TRBJ2-3; 13 bases line up with TRBD2. CDR1 is SNHLY, CDR2 FYNNEI, per germline. The V gene end was trimmed by 7 bases and the J gene end by 4 bases; junction bases not matched to a gene: 14. CDR3 length: 18 residues. In nucleotides, the CDR3 is TGTGCCAGCAAGCGGACTAGCGGGGGCCAACCGGGGGCAGATACGCAGTATTTT. Its translation is CASKRTSGGQPGADTQYF.

V usage is TRBV7-9 and J usage is TRBJ1-2, with TRBD1 matching 7 bases. V dropped 1 base and J dropped 4; count of bases not matched to a gene: 3. This CDR3 has 14 amino acids. Germline loops: CDR1 SEHNR, CDR2 FQNEAQ (reference sequence). CDR3 coding DNA: TGTGCCAGCAGCTTAGGGGACAGTCCCTATGGCTACACCTTC. Translating gives CASSLGDSPYGYTF.

The chain uses TRBV6-5 and TRBJ1-3, with 8 bases aligning to TRBD1. The CDR3 spans 14 residues. Per the germline V gene, CDR1 is MNHEY and CDR2 is SVGAGI. V gave up 5 bases and J gave up 2 bases; unmatched junction bases: 2. The CDR3 reads CASSKDRAGNTIYF. CDR3 sequence (DNA): TGTGCCAGCAGTAAGGACAGGGCTGGAAACACCATATATTTT.

This chain joins TRBV9 and TRBJ1-1, with D tentatively TRBD1 (5 bases). The ends were cut back, 7 bases at V and 2 bases at J, with 12 bases in the middle. Germline V gene lookup returns CDR1 SGDLS and CDR2 YYNGEE. CDR3 length: 13 amino acids. The CDR3 reads CASGGLKNTEAFF. In DNA form, the CDR3 reads TGTGCCAGCGGGGGTTTGAAAAACACTGAAGCTTTCTTT.

This clone was observed a single time. The chain is built from TRBV2 and TRBJ1-5; D unresolved. V was pared by 3 bases and J by 6 bases, with 15 bases between. Germline assignment: CDR1 SNHLY and CDR2 FYNNEI. This CDR3 region has 15 residues. CDR3 in amino acids: CASSEEEALGQPQHF. CDR3 nucleotides: TGTGCCAGCAGTGAGGAGGAAGCCCTCGGTCAGCCCCAGCATTTT.

This clone was counted once. The J gene is TRBJ1-1, the V gene TRBV29-1; TRBD1 agrees at 9 bases. The length of the CDR3 is 14 residues. Trimming at V came to 5 bases and at J to 3 bases, leaving 7 bases not matched to a gene. Germline-derived CDR1 and CDR2 are SQVTM and ANQGSEA. CDR3 amino acids: CSVWTGVVYTEAFF. CDR3 sequence (DNA): TGCAGCGTTTGGACAGGGGTTGTCTACACTGAAGCTTTCTTT.

In DNA, the CDR3 is TGCGCCAGCGGTCGGGGCAATCAGCCCCAGCATTTT. Protein sequence: CASGRGNQPQHF. V usage is TRBV10-1 and J usage is TRBJ1-5; D gene unclear. Germline V CDR1 and CDR2: WNHNN, SYGVQD (reference sequence). V lost 8 bases and J lost 2, with 7 bases in between. The CDR3 is 12 residues long.